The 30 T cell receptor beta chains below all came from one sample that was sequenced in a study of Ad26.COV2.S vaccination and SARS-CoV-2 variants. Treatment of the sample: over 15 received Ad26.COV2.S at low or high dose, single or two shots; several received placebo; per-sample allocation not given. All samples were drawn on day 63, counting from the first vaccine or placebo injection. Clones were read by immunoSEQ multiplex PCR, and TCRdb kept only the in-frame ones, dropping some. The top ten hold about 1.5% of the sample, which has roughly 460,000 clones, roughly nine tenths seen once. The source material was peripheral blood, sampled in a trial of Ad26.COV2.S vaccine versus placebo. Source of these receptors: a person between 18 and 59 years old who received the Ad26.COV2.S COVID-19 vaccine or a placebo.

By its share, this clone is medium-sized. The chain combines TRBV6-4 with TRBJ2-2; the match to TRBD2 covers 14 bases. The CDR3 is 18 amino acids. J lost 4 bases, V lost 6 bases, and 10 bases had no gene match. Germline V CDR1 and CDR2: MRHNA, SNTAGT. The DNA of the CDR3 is TGTGCCAGCAGCCCCTCCGGGACTAGCGGGAGTAGCACCGGGGAGCTGTTTTTT. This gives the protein CASSPSGTSGSSTGELFF.

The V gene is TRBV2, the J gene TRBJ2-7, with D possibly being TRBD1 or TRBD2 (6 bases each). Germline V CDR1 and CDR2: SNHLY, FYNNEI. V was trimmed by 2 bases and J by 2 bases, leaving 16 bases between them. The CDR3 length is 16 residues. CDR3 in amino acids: CASSESSGARPYEQYF. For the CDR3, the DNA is TGTGCCAGCAGTGAATCTTCGGGGGCTAGGCCCTACGAGCAGTACTTC.

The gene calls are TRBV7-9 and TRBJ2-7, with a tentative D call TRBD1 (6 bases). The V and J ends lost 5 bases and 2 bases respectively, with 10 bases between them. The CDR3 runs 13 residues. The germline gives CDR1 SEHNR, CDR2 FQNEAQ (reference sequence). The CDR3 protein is CASSLGQPYEQYF. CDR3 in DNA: TGTGCCAGCAGCCTAGGACAGCCCTACGAGCAGTACTTC.

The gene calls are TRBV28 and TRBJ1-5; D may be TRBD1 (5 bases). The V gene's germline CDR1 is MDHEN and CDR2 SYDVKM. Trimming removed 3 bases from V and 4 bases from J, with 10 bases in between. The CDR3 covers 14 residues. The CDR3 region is CASSLGRENQPQHF. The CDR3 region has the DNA TGTGCCAGCAGTTTGGGCAGGGAGAATCAGCCCCAGCATTTT.

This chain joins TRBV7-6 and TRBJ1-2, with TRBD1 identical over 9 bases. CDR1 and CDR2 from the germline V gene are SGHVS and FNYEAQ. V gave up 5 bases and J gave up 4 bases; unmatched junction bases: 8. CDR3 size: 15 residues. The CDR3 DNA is TGTGCCAGCAGCCCAAGGACAGGGGCAATCTATGGCTACACCTTC. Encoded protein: CASSPRTGAIYGYTF. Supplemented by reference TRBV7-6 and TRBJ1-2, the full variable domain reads GAGVSQSPRYKVTKRGQDVALRCDPISGHVSLYWYRQALGQGPEFLTYFNYEAQQDKSGLPNDRFSAERPEGSISTLTIQRTEQRDSAMYRCASSPRTGAIYGYTFGSGTRLTVV.

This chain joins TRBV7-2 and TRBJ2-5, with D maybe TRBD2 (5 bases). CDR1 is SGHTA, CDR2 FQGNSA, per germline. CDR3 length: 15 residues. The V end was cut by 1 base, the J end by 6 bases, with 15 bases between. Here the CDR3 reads CASSLVGGRRKTQYF. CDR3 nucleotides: TGTGCCAGCAGCTTAGTGGGCGGGCGTAGGAAGACCCAGTACTTC.

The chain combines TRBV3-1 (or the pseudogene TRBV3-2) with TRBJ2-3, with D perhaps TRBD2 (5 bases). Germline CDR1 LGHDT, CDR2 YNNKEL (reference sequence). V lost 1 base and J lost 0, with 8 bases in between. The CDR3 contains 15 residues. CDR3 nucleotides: TGTGCCAGCAGCCAAGGACTAATTAGCACAGATACGCAGTATTTT. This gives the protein CASSQGLISTDTQYF.

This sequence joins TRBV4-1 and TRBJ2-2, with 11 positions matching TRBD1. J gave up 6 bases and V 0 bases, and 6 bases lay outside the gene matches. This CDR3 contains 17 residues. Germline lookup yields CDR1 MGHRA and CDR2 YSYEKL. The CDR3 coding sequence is TGCGCCAGCAGCCAAGAGGGGAGGACAGGGGGCTCCGGGGAGCTGTTTTTT. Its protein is CASSQEGRTGGSGELFF.

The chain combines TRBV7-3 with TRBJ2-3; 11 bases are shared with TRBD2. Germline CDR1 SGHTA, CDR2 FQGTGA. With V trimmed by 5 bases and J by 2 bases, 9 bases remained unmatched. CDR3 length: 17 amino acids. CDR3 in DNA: TGTGCCAGCAGCCTTAAAAGGACTAGCGGGTACACAGATACGCAGTATTTT. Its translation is CASSLKRTSGYTDTQYF.

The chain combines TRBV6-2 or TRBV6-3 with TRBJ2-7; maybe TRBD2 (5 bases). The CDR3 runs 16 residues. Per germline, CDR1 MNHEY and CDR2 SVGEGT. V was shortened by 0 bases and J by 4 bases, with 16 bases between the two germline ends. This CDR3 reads CASSYSRDRASYEQYF. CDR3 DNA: TGTGCCAGCAGTTACTCCCGGGATAGGGCTTCATACGAGCAGTACTTC.

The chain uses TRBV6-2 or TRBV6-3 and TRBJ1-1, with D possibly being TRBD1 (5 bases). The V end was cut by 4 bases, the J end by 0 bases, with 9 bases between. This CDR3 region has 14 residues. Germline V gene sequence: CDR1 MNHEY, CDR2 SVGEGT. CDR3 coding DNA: TGTGCCAGCAGTTGGTGGGGGATGAACACTGAAGCTTTCTTT. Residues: CASSWWGMNTEAFF.

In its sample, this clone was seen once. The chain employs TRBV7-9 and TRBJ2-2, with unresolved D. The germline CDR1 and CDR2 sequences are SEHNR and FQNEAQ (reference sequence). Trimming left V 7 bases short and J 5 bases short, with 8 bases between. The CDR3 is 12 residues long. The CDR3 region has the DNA TGTGCCAGCATCAGCAGGACCGGGGAGCTGTTTTTT. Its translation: CASISRTGELFF.

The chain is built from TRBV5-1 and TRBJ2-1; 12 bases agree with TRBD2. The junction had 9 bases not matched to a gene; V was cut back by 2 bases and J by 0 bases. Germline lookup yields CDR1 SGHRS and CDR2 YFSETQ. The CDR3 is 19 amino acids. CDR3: CASSFSPSGGVSSYNEQFF. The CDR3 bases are TGCGCCAGCAGCTTTTCGCCTAGCGGGGGGGTGAGCTCCTACAATGAGCAGTTCTTC.

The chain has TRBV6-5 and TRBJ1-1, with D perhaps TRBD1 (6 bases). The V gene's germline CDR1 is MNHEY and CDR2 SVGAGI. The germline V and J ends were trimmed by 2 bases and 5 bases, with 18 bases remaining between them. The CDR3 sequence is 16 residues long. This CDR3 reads CASSYGSLGGGTEAFF. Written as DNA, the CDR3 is TGTGCCAGCAGTTACGGGTCGCTGGGGGGCGGGACTGAAGCTTTCTTT.

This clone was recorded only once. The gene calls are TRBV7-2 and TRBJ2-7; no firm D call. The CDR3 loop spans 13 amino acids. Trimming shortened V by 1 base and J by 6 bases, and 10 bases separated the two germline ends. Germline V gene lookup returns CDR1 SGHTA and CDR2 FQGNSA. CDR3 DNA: TGTGCCAGCAGCTTAGTTCTACGTTTCGAGCAGTACTTC. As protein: CASSLVLRFEQYF.

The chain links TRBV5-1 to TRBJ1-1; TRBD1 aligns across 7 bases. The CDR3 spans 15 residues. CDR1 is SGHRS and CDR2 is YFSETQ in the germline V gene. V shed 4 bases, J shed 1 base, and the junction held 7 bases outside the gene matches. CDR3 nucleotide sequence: TGCGCCAGCAGCGGGGGGACAGTACGGAACACTGAAGCTTTCTTT. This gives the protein CASSGGTVRNTEAFF.

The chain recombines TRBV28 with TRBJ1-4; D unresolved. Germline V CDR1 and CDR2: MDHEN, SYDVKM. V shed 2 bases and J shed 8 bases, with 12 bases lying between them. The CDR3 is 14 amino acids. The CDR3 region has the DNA TGTGCCAGCAGTTTACGAGGGATTCGGGAAAAACTGTTTTTT. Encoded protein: CASSLRGIREKLFF. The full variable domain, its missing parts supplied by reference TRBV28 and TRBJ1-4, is DVKVTQSSRYLVKRTGEKVFLECVQDMDHENMFWYRQDPGLGLRLIYFSYDVKMKEKGDIPEGYSVSREKKERFSLILESASTNQTSMYLCASSLRGIREKLFFGSGTQLSVL.

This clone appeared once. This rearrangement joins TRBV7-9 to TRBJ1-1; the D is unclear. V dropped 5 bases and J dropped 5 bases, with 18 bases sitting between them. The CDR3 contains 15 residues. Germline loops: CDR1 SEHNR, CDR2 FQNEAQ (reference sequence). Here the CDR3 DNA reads TGTGCCAGCAGCCGTTCCCCTGGACGGGAAACTGAAGCTTTCTTT. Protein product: CASSRSPGRETEAFF.

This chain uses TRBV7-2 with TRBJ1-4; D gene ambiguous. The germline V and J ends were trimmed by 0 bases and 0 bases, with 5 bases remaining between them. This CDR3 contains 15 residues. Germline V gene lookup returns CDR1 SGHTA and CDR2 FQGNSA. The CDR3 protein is CASSLAQTTNEKLFF. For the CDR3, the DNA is TGTGCCAGCAGCTTAGCACAGACAACTAATGAAAAACTGTTTTTT.

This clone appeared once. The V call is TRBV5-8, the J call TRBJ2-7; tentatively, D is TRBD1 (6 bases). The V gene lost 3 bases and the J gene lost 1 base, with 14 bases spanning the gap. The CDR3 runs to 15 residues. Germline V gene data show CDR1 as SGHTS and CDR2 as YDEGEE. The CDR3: CASSSSRRGSYEQYF. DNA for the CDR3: TGTGCCAGCAGCTCCAGTAGAAGGGGGTCCTACGAGCAGTACTTC.

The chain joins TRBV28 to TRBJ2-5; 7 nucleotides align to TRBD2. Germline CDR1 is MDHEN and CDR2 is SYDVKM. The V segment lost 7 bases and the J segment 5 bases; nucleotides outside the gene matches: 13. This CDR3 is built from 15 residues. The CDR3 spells CASTFTIAGEETQYF. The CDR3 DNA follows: TGTGCCAGCACTTTTACGATAGCGGGCGAGGAGACCCAGTACTTC.

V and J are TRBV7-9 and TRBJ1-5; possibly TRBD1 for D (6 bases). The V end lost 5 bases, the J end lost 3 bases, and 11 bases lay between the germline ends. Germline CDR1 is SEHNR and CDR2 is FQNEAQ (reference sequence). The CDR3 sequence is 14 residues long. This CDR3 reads CASSQGGVNQPQHF. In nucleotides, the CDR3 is TGTGCCAGCAGCCAAGGGGGTGTCAATCAGCCCCAGCATTTT.

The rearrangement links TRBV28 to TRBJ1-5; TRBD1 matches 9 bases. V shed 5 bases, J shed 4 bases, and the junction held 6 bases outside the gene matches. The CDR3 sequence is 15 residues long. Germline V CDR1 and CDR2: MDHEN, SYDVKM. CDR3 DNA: TGTGCCAGCAGTGCCGGGACAGGGCCAAATCAGCCCCAGCATTTT. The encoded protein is CASSAGTGPNQPQHF.

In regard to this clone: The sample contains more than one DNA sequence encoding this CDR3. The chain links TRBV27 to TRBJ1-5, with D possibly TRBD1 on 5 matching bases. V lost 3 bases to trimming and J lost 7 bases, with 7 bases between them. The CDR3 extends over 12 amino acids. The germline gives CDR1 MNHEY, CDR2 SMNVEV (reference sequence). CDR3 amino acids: CASSFGGQPQHF. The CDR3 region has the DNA TGTGCCAGCAGTTTCGGGGGACAGCCCCAGCATTTT.

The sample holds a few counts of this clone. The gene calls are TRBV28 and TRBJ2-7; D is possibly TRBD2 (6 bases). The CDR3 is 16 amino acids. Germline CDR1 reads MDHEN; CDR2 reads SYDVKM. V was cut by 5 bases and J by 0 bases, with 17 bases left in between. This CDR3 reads CASSLHKRVSSYEQYF. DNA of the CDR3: TGTGCCAGCAGTCTCCACAAGCGGGTTAGCTCCTACGAGCAGTACTTC.

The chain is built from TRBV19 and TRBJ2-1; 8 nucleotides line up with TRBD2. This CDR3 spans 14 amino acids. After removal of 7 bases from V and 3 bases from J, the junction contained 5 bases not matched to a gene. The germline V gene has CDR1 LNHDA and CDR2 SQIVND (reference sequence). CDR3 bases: TGTGCCAGTAAAGCGGGAGAGAGCTACAATGAGCAGTTCTTC. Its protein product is CASKAGESYNEQFF.

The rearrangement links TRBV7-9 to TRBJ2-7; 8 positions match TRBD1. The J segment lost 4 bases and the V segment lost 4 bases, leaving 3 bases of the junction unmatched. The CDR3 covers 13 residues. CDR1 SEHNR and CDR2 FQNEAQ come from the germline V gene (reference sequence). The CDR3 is CASSSGQEYEQYF. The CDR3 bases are TGTGCCAGCAGCTCGGGACAGGAATACGAGCAGTACTTC.

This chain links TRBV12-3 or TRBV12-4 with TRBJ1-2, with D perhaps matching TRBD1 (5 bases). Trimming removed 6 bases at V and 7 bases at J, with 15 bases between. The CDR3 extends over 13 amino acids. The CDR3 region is CASSPPSGRGYTF. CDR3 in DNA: TGTGCCAGCAGCCCCCCATCAGGGCGTGGCTACACCTTC.

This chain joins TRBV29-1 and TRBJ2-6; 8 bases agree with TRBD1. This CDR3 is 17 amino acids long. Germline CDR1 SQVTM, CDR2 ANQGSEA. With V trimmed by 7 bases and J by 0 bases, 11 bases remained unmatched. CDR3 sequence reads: CSALSGTGFSGANVLTF. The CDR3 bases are TGCAGCGCCCTTTCCGGGACAGGCTTCTCTGGGGCCAACGTCCTGACTTTC.

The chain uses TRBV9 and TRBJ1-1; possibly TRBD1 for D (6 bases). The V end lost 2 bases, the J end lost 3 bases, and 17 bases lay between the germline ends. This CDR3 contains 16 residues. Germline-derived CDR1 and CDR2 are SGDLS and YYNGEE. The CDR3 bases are TGTGCCAGCAGCGTCGATGAGGGGAGGGGGGACACTGAAGCTTTCTTT. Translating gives CASSVDEGRGDTEAFF.